This paragraph covers one TCR beta chain sequence. What it binds is not known. The junction and the germline gene differ at one end; a read error may be behind it. Profiled with immunoSEQ multiplex PCR; TCRdb holds only in-frame clones, not every one. This table holds fewer than 3,500 clones, about half found once. The V gene's germline CDR1 is LNHDA and CDR2 SQIVND (reference sequence). The length of the CDR3 is 16 residues. These data belong to a study of T cells in localized non-small cell lung cancer. Study-wide points: Paired adjacent lung recovered a median approximately 57 of the top 100 tumor clones. The study linked higher blood T cell density to longer overall survival. Owing to sequencing of a solitary tumor region, heterogeneity cannot be discounted.

The sequenced sample was lymph node tissue, obtained before any cancer treatment. This sequence originates from a woman between 18 and 50 years old with stage I lung adenocarcinoma. V is TRBV19 and J is TRBJ1-1; no clear D. The chain's CDR3 is CASNISVALTGTEAFF. In nucleotides, the CDR3 is TGTGCCAGTAATATATCGGTGGCCCTAACGGGCACTGAAGCTTTCTTT.